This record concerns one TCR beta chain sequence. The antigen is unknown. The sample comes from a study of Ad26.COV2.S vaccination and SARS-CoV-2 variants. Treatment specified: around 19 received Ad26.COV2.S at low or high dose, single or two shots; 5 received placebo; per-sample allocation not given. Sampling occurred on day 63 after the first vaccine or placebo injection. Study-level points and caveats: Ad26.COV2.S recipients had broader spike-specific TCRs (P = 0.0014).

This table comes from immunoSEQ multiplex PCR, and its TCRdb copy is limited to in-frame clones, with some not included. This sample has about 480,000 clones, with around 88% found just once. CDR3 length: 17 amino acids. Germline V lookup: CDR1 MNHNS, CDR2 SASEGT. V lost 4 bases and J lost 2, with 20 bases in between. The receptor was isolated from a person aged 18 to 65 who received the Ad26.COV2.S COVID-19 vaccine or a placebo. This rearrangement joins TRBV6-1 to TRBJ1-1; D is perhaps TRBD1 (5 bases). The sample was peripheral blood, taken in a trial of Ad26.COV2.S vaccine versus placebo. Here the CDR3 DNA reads TGTGCCAGCAGTGCTAGGGATGGGGGTTCCTACAACACTGAAGCTTTCTTT. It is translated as CASSARDGGSYNTEAFF.